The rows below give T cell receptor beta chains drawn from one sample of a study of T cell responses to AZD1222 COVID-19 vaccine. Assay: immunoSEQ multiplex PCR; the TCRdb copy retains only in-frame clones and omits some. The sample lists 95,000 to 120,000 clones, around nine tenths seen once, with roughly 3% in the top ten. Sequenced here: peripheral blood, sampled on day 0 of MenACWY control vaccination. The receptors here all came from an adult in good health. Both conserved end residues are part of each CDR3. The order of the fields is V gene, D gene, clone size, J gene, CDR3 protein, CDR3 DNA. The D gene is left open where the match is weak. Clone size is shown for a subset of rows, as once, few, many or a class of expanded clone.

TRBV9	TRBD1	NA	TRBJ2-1	CASSVDGTDYNEQFF	TGTGCCAGCAGCGTTGACGGGACAGATTACAATGAGCAGTTCTTC
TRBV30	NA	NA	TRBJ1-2	CACSPKWGIGYTF	TGTGCCTGTAGTCCGAAATGGGGTATTGGCTACACCTTC
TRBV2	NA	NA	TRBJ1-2	CASSEFPANYGYTF	TGTGCCAGCAGTGAATTTCCAGCCAACTATGGCTACACCTTC
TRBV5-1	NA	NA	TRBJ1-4	CASSFSQNEKLFF	TGCGCCAGCAGCTTTAGCCAAAATGAAAAACTGTTTTTT
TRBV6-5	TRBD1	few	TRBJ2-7	CASSYQRQGSYEQYF	TGTGCCAGCAGTTACCAACGACAGGGATCCTACGAGCAGTACTTC
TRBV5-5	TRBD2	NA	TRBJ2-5	CASSLRGGPPETQYF	TGTGCCAGCAGCTTGCGCGGGGGGCCCCCAGAGACCCAGTACTTC
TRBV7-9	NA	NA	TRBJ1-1	CASSRDWGAEAFF	TGTGCCAGCAGCCGCGATTGGGGGGCTGAAGCTTTCTTT
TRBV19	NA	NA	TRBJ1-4	CASSIMEVQEKLFF	TGTGCCAGTAGTATAATGGAGGTACAAGAAAAACTGTTTTTT
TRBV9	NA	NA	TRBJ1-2	CASSVDPGYDYGYTF	TGTGCCAGCAGCGTAGATCCGGGGTACGACTATGGCTACACCTTC
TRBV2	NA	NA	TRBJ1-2	CASSVRGRSGYTF	TGTGCCAGCAGTGTTCGGGGGCGTAGTGGCTACACCTTC
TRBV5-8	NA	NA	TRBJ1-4	CASSPKDKYEKLFF	TGTGCCAGCAGCCCTAAGGACAAATATGAAAAACTGTTTTTT
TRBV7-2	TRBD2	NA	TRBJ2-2	CASSLDAGRVTGELFF	TGTGCCAGCAGCTTAGACGCAGGGAGGGTCACCGGGGAGCTGTTTTTT
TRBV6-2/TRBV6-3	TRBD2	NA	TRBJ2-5	CASSPKRAGGETQYF	TGTGCCAGCAGTCCCAAAAGGGCGGGGGGGGAGACCCAGTACTTC
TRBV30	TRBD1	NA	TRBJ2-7	CAWSAGQGGPYEQYF	TGTGCCTGGAGTGCTGGACAGGGGGGACCCTACGAGCAGTACTTC
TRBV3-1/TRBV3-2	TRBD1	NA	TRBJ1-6	CASSLTGLDSPLHF	TGTGCCAGCAGCTTGACAGGGTTGGATTCACCCCTCCACTTT
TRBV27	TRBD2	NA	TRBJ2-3	CASSSRTSPGGTQYF	TGTGCCAGCAGTTCCCGGACTAGTCCTGGGGGTACGCAGTATTTT
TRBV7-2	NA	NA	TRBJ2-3	CASSLVGYATDTQYF	TGTGCCAGCAGCTTAGTAGGCTACGCCACAGATACGCAGTATTTT
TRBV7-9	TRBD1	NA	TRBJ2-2	CASHPNDRVGTGELFF	TGTGCCAGCCATCCGAACGACAGGGTGGGCACCGGGGAGCTGTTTTTT
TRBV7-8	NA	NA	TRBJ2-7	CASSLVRGVGYEQYF	TGTGCCAGCAGCTTAGTTCGGGGAGTAGGTTACGAGCAGTACTTC
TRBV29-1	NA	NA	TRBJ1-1	CSAGTGGTEAFF	TGCAGCGCGGGGACTGGCGGCACTGAAGCTTTCTTT
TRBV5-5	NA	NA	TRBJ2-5	CASSAWTPETQYF	TGTGCCAGCAGCGCGTGGACACCGGAGACCCAGTACTTC
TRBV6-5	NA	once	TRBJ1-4	CASSPGRGGEKLFF	TGTGCCAGCAGTCCTGGGAGGGGTGGTGAAAAACTGTTTTTT
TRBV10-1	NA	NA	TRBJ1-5	CASSESLGQPQHF	TGCGCCAGCAGTGAGTCGTTGGGTCAGCCCCAGCATTTT
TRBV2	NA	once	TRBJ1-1	CASSETPGEGAFF	TGTGCCAGCAGTGAAACCCCAGGGGAAGGAGCTTTCTTT
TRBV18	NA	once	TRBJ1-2	CASSPDRANYGYTF	TGTGCCAGCTCACCAGACAGAGCCAACTATGGCTACACCTTC
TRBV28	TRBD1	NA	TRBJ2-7	CASSFRRRGTYEQYF	TGTGCCAGCAGTTTTCGGCGCAGGGGGACCTACGAGCAGTACTTC
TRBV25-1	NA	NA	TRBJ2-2	CASNERRNGELFF	TGTGCCAGCAACGAAAGGCGAAACGGGGAGCTGTTTTTT
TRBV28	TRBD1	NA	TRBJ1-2	CASSTGTDYGYTF	TGTGCCAGCAGCACGGGGACAGACTATGGCTACACCTTC
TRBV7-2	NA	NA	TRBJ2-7	CASSLTGVGTYEQYF	TGTGCCAGCAGCTTAACGGGGGTCGGGACCTACGAGCAGTACTTC
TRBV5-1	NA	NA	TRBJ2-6	CASSLAGQGSGANVLTF	TGCGCCAGCAGCTTGGCCGGGCAGGGCTCAGGGGCCAACGTCCTGACTTTC
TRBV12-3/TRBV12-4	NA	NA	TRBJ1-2	CASSLKQNYGYTF	TGTGCCAGCAGTCTCAAACAGAACTATGGCTACACCTTC
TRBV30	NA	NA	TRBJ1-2	CAWILDSAIYGYTF	TGTGCCTGGATTTTGGACAGTGCCATCTATGGCTACACCTTC
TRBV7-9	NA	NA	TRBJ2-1	CASSLGPENEQFF	TGTGCCAGCAGCTTAGGCCCGGAGAATGAGCAGTTCTTC
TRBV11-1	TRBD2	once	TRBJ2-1	CASSPSGGVYLIEQFF	TGTGCCAGCAGCCCTTCGGGGGGGGTCTACTTAATTGAGCAGTTCTTC
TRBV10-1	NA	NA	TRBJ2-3	CASSPAVTDTQYF	TGCGCCAGCAGTCCAGCGGTCACAGATACGCAGTATTTT
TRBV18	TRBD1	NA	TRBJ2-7	CASSPQLGQGTSYEQYF	TGTGCCAGCTCACCACAGTTGGGACAGGGGACCTCCTACGAGCAGTACTTC
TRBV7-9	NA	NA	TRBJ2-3	CASSLGGTSSQYF	TGTGCCAGCAGCTTAGGGGGGACGAGTTCGCAGTATTTT
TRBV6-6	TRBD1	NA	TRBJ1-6	CASSRRVRTGGNSPLHF	TGTGCCAGCAGCCGAAGGGTCAGGACAGGGGGTAATTCACCCCTCCACTTT
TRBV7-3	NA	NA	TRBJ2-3	CASRDRSTDTQYF	TGTGCCAGCAGAGATCGTAGCACAGATACGCAGTATTTT
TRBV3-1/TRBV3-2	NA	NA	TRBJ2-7	CASSREDTHIF	TGTGCCAGCAGCCGCGAGGACACCCATATCTTC
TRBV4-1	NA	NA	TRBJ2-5	CASSRTTGSQETQYF	TGCGCCAGCAGCCGTACAACAGGGTCCCAAGAGACCCAGTACTTC
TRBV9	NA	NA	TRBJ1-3	CASSVGSTASGNTIYF	TGTGCCAGCAGCGTAGGGTCAACAGCCTCTGGAAACACCATATATTTT